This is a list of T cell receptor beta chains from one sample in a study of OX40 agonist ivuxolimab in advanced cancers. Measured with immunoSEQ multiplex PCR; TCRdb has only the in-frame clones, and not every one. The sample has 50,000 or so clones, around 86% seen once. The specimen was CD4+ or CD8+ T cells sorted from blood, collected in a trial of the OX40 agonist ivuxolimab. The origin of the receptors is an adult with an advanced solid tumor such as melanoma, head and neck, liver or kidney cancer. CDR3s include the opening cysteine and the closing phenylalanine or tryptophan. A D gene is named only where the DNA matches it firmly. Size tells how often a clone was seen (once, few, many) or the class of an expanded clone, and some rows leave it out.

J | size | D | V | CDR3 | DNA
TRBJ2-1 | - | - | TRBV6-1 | CASSLPLREFF | TGTGCCAGCAGCCTACCGTTAAGGGAGTTCTTC
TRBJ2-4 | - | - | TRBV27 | CASSSWGGQNIQYF | TGTGCCAGCAGTTCGTGGGGGGGCCAGAACATTCAGTACTTC
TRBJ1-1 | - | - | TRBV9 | CASSARDSWTEAFF | TGTGCCAGCAGCGCGAGGGACTCCTGGACTGAAGCTTTCTTT
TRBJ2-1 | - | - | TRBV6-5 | CASSPSLTGNEQFF | TGTGCCAGCAGTCCCAGCCTTACCGGGAATGAGCAGTTCTTC
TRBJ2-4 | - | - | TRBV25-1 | CASSELYRENIQYF | TGTGCCAGCAGTGAATTATACAGGGAAAACATTCAGTACTTC
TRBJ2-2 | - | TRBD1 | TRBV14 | CASSQFPGQGAGELFF | TGTGCCAGCAGCCAATTTCCGGGACAGGGGGCCGGGGAGCTGTTTTTT
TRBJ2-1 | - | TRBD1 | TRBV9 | CASSAGQGAVDEQFF | TGTGCCAGCAGCGCCGGACAGGGGGCGGTGGATGAGCAGTTCTTC
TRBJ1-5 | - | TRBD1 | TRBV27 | CASRVGQGYQPQHF | TGTGCCAGCAGAGTAGGACAGGGGTATCAGCCCCAGCATTTT
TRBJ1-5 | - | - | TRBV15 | CATSSRQEGQPQHF | TGTGCCACCAGCAGCCGACAGGAAGGTCAGCCCCAGCATTTT
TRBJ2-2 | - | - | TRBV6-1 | CASSEGNGAAGELFF | TGTGCCAGCAGCGAAGGGAATGGGGCGGCCGGGGAGCTGTTTTTT
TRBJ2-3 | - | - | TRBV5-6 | CASSWLVGEDTQYF | TGTGCCAGCAGCTGGTTAGTGGGGGAAGATACGCAGTATTTT
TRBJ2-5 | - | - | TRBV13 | CASSFDFGGGGETQYF | TGTGCCAGCAGCTTCGACTTTGGTGGGGGAGGAGAGACCCAGTACTTC
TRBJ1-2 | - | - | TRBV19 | CASRPYSGQDYGYTF | TGTGCCAGTAGGCCCTACTCAGGGCAGGACTATGGCTACACCTTC
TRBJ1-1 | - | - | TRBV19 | CASSMGTEAFF | TGTGCCAGTAGTATGGGCACTGAAGCTTTCTTT
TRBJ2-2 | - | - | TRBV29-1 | CSSYVGAGNTGELFF | TGCAGCTCCTATGTGGGGGCTGGAAACACCGGGGAGCTGTTTTTT
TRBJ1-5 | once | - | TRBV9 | CASSVGVSNQPQHF | TGTGCCAGCAGCGTAGGGGTTAGCAATCAGCCCCAGCATTTT
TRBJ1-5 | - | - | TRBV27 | CASSYYSGNQPQHF | TGTGCCAGCAGTTACTATTCGGGGAACCAGCCCCAGCATTTT
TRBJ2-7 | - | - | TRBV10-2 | CASSEYSYEQYF | TGCGCCAGCAGTGAATACTCCTACGAGCAGTACTTC
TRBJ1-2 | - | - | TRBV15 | CATSPREGSYGYTF | TGTGCCACCAGCCCTAGGGAGGGGTCCTATGGCTACACCTTC
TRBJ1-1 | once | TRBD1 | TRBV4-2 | CASSQERPGQGTNTEAFF | TGTGCCAGCAGCCAAGAAAGGCCGGGACAGGGGACTAACACTGAAGCTTTCTTT
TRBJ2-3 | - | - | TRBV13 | CASSLGGIVGGQADTQYF | TGTGCCAGCAGCTTAGGAGGAATAGTGGGGGGTCAGGCAGATACGCAGTATTTT
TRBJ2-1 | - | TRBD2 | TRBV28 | CASSSLTPTSGGKYNEQFF | TGTGCCAGCAGTTCCCTTACGCCGACTAGCGGGGGGAAATACAATGAGCAGTTCTTC
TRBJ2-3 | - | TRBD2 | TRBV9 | CASSAWGGGAPDTQYF | TGTGCCAGCAGCGCCTGGGGCGGGGGGGCCCCAGATACGCAGTATTTT
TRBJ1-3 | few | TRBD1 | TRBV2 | CASSDGQGAGNTIYF | TGTGCCAGCAGTGATGGTCAGGGGGCCGGAAACACCATATATTTT
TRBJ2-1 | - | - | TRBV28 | CASSARGGIWNEQFF | TGTGCCAGCAGTGCAAGGGGGGGCATATGGAATGAGCAGTTCTTC
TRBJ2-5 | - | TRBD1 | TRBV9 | CASSDGTALQETQYF | TGTGCCAGCAGCGACGGGACAGCGCTACAAGAGACCCAGTACTTC
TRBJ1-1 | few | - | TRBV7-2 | CASSIDPGSTEAFF | TGTGCCAGCAGTATCGATCCAGGTAGCACTGAAGCTTTCTTT
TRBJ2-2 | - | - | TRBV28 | CAAMSGGSNTGELFF | TGTGCCGCCATGTCTGGGGGGAGTAACACCGGGGAGCTGTTTTTT
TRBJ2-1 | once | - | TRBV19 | CASSIRGFHNEQFF | TGTGCCAGTAGTATCCGGGGATTCCACAATGAGCAGTTCTTC
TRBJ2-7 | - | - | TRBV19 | CASSRTPGPFYEQYF | TGTGCCAGTAGTAGAACGCCGGGGCCCTTCTACGAGCAGTACTTC
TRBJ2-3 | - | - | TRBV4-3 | CASSQWNLDSSTDTQYF | TGCGCCAGCAGCCAATGGAACCTCGACTCTAGCACAGATACGCAGTATTTT
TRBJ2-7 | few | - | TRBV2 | CASTVESSYEQYF | TGTGCCAGCACCGTCGAGAGCTCCTACGAGCAGTACTTC
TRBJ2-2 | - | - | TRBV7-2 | CASSLRARGTGELFF | TGTGCCAGCAGCTTAAGGGCGCGCGGCACCGGGGAGCTGTTTTTT
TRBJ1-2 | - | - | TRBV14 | CASTPAGGGHYGYTF | TGTGCCAGCACTCCGGCGGGCGGGGGTCACTATGGCTACACCTTC
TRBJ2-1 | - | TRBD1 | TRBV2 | CASRTGTGFNEQFF | TGTGCCAGCCGGACGGGGACAGGGTTTAATGAGCAGTTCTTC
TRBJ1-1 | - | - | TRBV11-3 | CASSSMNTEAFF | TGTGCCAGCAGCAGTATGAACACTGAAGCTTTCTTT
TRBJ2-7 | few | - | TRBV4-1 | CASSQDHSGLEQYF | TGCGCCAGCAGCCAAGATCATTCGGGTCTCGAGCAGTACTTC
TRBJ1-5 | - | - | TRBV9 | CASSVGMNSQPQHF | TGTGCCAGCAGCGTGGGAATGAATAGTCAGCCCCAGCATTTT
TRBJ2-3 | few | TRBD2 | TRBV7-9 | CASSELGGGTDTQYF | TGTGCCAGCAGCGAACTCGGGGGGGGCACAGATACGCAGTATTTT
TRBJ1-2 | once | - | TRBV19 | CASSIDSPTLLGYTF | TGTGCCAGTAGTATTGACAGCCCGACCCTCCTGGGCTACACCTTC
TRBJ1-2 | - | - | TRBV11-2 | CASSLDYTVFYGYTF | TGTGCCAGCAGCTTAGATTATACGGTGTTCTATGGCTACACCTTC
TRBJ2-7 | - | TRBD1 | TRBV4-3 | CASSQDSAGGPYEQYF | TGCGCCAGCAGCCAAGATTCGGCAGGGGGCCCCTACGAGCAGTACTTC